The 19 T cell receptor beta chains listed next were all sequenced from one sample in a study of cytomegalovirus exposure and HLA in healthy donors. PCR involved 60 Vbeta and 13 Jbeta primers. Data came from immunoSEQ multiplex PCR; TCRdb stores just in-frame clones and leaves some out. The ten top clones account for more than 9.5%, within a sample of tens of thousands of clones. The sequencing input was PBMCs. These receptors were obtained from a woman aged 45-60 years in good health and CMV-seropositive.

The chain links TRBV12-5 to TRBJ1-5; D is undetermined. The CDR3 is made up of 20 amino acids. Trimming took 2 bases from V and 1 from J, leaving 24 bases between them. From germline, CDR1 is LGHNT and CDR2 FRNRAP. This chain's CDR3 is CASGLSLIGREIGSNQPQHF. DNA of the CDR3: TGTGCTAGTGGTTTGTCCCTGATAGGACGGGAAATAGGGAGCAATCAGCCCCAGCATTTT.

This chain connects TRBV7-8 to TRBJ2-1; 10 bases are shared with TRBD2. This CDR3 spans 17 amino acids. Germline CDR1 is SGHVS and CDR2 is FQNEAQ. V was pared by 5 bases and J by 9 bases, with 16 bases of the junction left unmatched. CDR3 protein: CASSPRIGLAGVPEQFF. The DNA for the CDR3 is TGTGCCAGCAGCCCACGAATAGGGCTAGCGGGAGTCCCTGAGCAGTTCTTC. Full variable domain (missing parts from reference TRBV7-8 and TRBJ2-1): GAGVSQSPRYKVAKRGQDVALRCDPISGHVSLFWYQQALGQGPEFLTYFQNEAQLDKSGLPSDRFFAERPEGSVSTLKIQRTQQEDSAVYLCASSPRIGLAGVPEQFFGPGTRLTVL.

The chain recombines TRBV7-9 with TRBJ2-1, with TRBD2 matching over 11 bases. V gave up 7 bases and J gave up 7 bases; unmatched junction bases: 3. Germline V gene lookup returns CDR1 SEHNR and CDR2 FQNEAQ (reference sequence). The CDR3 runs to 13 residues. CDR3 sequence reads: CASIIAGGNEQFF. Written as DNA, the CDR3 is TGTGCCAGCATAATAGCGGGAGGGAATGAGCAGTTCTTC.

The genes are TRBV5-6 and TRBJ1-5; possibly TRBD1 for D (6 bases). The CDR3 spans 15 residues. Trimming stripped 4 bases from V and 0 bases from J, with 11 bases between. Germline assignment: CDR1 SGHDT and CDR2 YYEEEE. The CDR3: CASSLGQRSNQPQHF. Here the CDR3 DNA reads TGTGCCAGCAGCCTCGGACAGCGTAGCAATCAGCCCCAGCATTTT.

The V call is TRBV23-1, the J call TRBJ2-2; a weak D match, TRBD1 (5 bases). TRBV23-1 is labeled an ORF, and its function is uncertain. The CDR3 loop spans 13 amino acids. The ends were cut back, 11 bases at V and 4 bases at J, with 14 bases in the middle. CDR3 loop: CALGENVTGELFF. CDR3 sequence (DNA): TGCGCCCTAGGGGAAAATGTCACCGGGGAGCTGTTTTTT.

The V gene is TRBV6-5, the J gene TRBJ1-5; D remains ambiguous. The CDR3 consists of 15 residues. The germline CDR1 and CDR2 sequences are MNHEY and SVGAGI. Trimming cost V 0 bases and J 2 bases, with 8 bases left between them. In DNA form, the CDR3 reads TGTGCCAGCAGTTACTCGGCGGCGGGCAATCAGCCCCAGCATTTT. Translation gives CASSYSAAGNQPQHF.

The chain is built from TRBV4-2 and TRBJ2-7; 7 bases match TRBD2. V trimming: 0 bases; J trimming: 2 bases; junction bases outside the gene matches: 7. Per germline, CDR1 LGHNA and CDR2 YNFKEQ. The CDR3 length is 16 residues. The CDR3 DNA reads TGTGCCAGCAGCCAAGATTGGGCGGGGGACGCCTACGAGCAGTACTTC. As protein: CASSQDWAGDAYEQYF.

The chain is built from TRBV2 and TRBJ2-7; TRBD1 aligns across 9 bases. This CDR3 is 14 amino acids long. Trimming took 8 bases from V and 3 from J; bases not matched to a gene: 8. CDR1 is SNHLY, CDR2 FYNNEI, per germline. The CDR3 coding sequence is TGTGCCAGCCTTAGGACAGGGGACCTCTACGAGCAGTACTTC. Its protein product is CASLRTGDLYEQYF. Based on the CDR3 plus reference TRBV2 and TRBJ2-7, the full variable domain is EPEVTQTPSHQVTQMGQEVILRCVPISNHLYFYWYRQILGQKVEFLVSFYNNEISEKSEIFDDQFSVERPDGSNFTLKIRSTKLEDSAMYFCASLRTGDLYEQYFGPGTRLTVT.

V usage is TRBV4-3 and J usage is TRBJ1-1, with unresolved D. The length of the CDR3 is 14 residues. Germline V lookup: CDR1 LGHNA, CDR2 YSLEER. V was clipped by 1 base and J by 5 bases, with 11 bases between them. CDR3 sequence (DNA): TGCGCCAGCAGCCAAGGTCTCGGTTCTACTGAAGCTTTCTTT. This encodes CASSQGLGSTEAFF.

Concerning this clone itself: One end of the junction varies from germline; a read error may be responsible. This chain uses TRBV7-9 with TRBJ1-4; 7 nucleotides agree with TRBD1. This CDR3 is built from 18 residues. Per germline, CDR1 SEHNR and CDR2 FQNEAQ (reference sequence). CDR3 region: CASSLGGRRDATNEKLFF. The CDR3 DNA sequence: TGTGCCAGCAGTTTAGGGGGCCGGAGGGATGCAACTAATGAAAAACTGTTTTTT. Looking up the rest from reference TRBV7-9 and TRBJ1-4 gives the full variable domain: DTGVSQNPRHKITKRGQNVTFRCDPISEHNRLYWYRQTLGQGPEFLTYFQNEAQLEKSRLLSDRFSAERPKGSFSTLEIQRTEQGDSAMYLCASSLGGRRDATNEKLFFGSGTQLSVL.

The V call is TRBV6-4, the J call TRBJ1-1; 7 positions agree with TRBD1. The CDR3 covers 14 residues. V trimming: 6 bases; J trimming: 7 bases; junction bases outside the gene matches: 11. The germline gives CDR1 MRHNA, CDR2 SNTAGT. The CDR3 spells CASRLHDRAIEAFF. The CDR3 DNA is TGTGCCAGCAGACTCCATGACAGGGCCATTGAAGCTTTCTTT.

V gene TRBV19 combines with J gene TRBJ1-6, with D possibly being TRBD1 (6 bases). The length of the CDR3 is 16 residues. Trimming pared 0 bases from V and 7 bases from J, leaving 13 bases between. Germline V gene data show CDR1 as LNHDA and CDR2 as SQIVND (reference sequence). CDR3 bases: TGTGCCAGTAGTATAGAGGGACATTTCGGGAATTCACCCCTCCACTTT. Translated: CASSIEGHFGNSPLHF.

The chain is built from TRBV7-2 and TRBJ2-7; 7 nucleotides line up with TRBD1. V gave up 4 bases and J gave up 2 bases; unmatched junction bases: 2. CDR3 size: 13 residues. CDR1 and CDR2 (germline): SGHTA, FQGNSA. In DNA, the CDR3 is TGTGCCAGCAGCTCTCAGGGGGCCTACGAGCAGTACTTC. Its translation is CASSSQGAYEQYF.

The chain uses TRBV7-3 and TRBJ1-5; tentative D call: TRBD1 (6 bases). The CDR3 is made up of 13 amino acids. Germline V gene sequence: CDR1 SGHTA, CDR2 FQGTGA. Trimming shortened V by 5 bases and J by 4 bases, and 9 bases separated the two germline ends. The CDR3 reads CASSRDINQPQHF. Written as DNA, the CDR3 is TGTGCCAGCAGCAGGGACATTAATCAGCCCCAGCATTTT.

This chain connects TRBV5-5 to TRBJ2-1; D not resolved. This CDR3 comprises 12 residues. Trimming shortened V by 1 base and J by 5 bases, and 4 bases separated the two germline ends. CDR1 is SGHKS and CDR2 is YYEKEE in the germline V gene (reference sequence). Here the CDR3 reads CASSLSDNEQFF. The CDR3 DNA follows: TGTGCCAGCAGCTTGAGCGACAATGAGCAGTTCTTC.

The CDR3 bases are TGTGCCAGCAGCTTAACCAGGGTCAGTGAAGCTTTCTTT. Translation: CASSLTRVSEAFF. The V and J genes are TRBV7-8 and TRBJ1-1, with D maybe TRBD1 (5 bases). The CDR3 loop spans 13 amino acids. Deletions cut 2 bases from V and 7 bases from J, with 11 bases between. CDR1 is SGHVS, CDR2 FQNEAQ, per germline.

V is TRBV28 and J is TRBJ2-7, with 10 positions matching TRBD2. This CDR3 spans 15 amino acids. Trimming took 2 bases from V and 3 from J; bases not matched to a gene: 4. Germline values: CDR1 MDHEN, CDR2 SYDVKM. The CDR3, as DNA: TGTGCCAGCAGTTTAAGTCTAGCGGGAGTCTACGAGCAGTACTTC. This codes for CASSLSLAGVYEQYF.

CDR3 in DNA: TGTGCCAGTAGTGAGGGTATGTTGCGCAATCAGCCCCAGCATTTT. Encoded protein: CASSEGMLRNQPQHF. J is TRBJ1-5 and V is TRBV19, with D hard to call. The CDR3 consists of 15 residues. V was cut by 5 bases and J by 2 bases, with 13 bases left in between. Germline loops: CDR1 LNHDA, CDR2 SQIVND (reference sequence).

The chain uses TRBV6-4 and TRBJ2-7, with 8 bases that match TRBD1. V dropped 6 bases and J dropped 3; count of bases not matched to a gene: 7. Germline V gene lookup returns CDR1 MRHNA and CDR2 SNTAGT. The CDR3 spans 14 residues. The CDR3 coding sequence is TGTGCCAGCAGGCGAGGGACAGGAGACTACGAGCAGTACTTC. Translation: CASRRGTGDYEQYF.